The 20 T cell receptor beta chains reported below all come from one sample, sequenced in a study of T cell repertoires in cytomegalovirus infection. TCRdb re-derived calls from the reads in MiXCR, one entry per CDR3 protein. The profile shows hundreds of thousands of distinct CDR3 sequences, approximately 24% of them singletons. The source material was CD8+ T cells from PBMCs. Source of these receptors: a human donor in good health (CMV status not recorded). Some clones in this sample may be carry-over from other donors' samples.

This clonotype showed up just a few times. The rearrangement links TRBV18 to TRBJ2-1; D gene uncertain. CDR1 is KGHSH, CDR2 LQKENI, per germline. The CDR3 is 13 residues long. Trimming took off 2 bases at V and 7 bases at J, with 9 bases between the two ends. CDR3 sequence (DNA): TGTGCCAGCTCACCAGTCTCCAGTAATGAGCAGTTCTTC. Translating it yields CASSPVSSNEQFF.

The rearrangement joins TRBV27 to TRBJ2-7; TRBD1 or TRBD2 may be the D gene (5 bases each). The CDR3 spans 15 residues. Per the germline V gene, CDR1 is MNHEY and CDR2 is SMNVEV (reference sequence). V dropped 2 bases and J dropped 4 bases, with 15 bases sitting between them. The CDR3 spells CASSLDGTGLYEQYV. The DNA of the CDR3 is TGTGCCAGCAGTTTAGACGGGACGGGGTTATACGAGCAGTACGTC.

The V gene is TRBV2, the J gene TRBJ1-1; D remains unclear. V was trimmed by 2 bases and J by 2 bases, leaving 18 bases between them. The germline V gene has CDR1 SNHLY and CDR2 FYNNEI. The CDR3 has 17 residues. CDR3 bases: TGTGCCAGCAGTGAAAGCCCAGGCCTCCTTATTAACACTGAAGCTTTCTTT. Translated: CASSESPGLLINTEAFF.

This clonotype was detected ten times or more. This chain uses TRBV7-9 with TRBJ2-1; 14 bases match TRBD2. The CDR3 has 18 amino acids. V dropped 5 bases and J dropped 0; count of bases not matched to a gene: 6. Germline V gene sequence: CDR1 SEHNR, CDR2 FQNEAQ (reference sequence). The CDR3, as DNA: TGTGCCAGCAGCCCCGAGACTAGCGGGGGGGCCTCCTACAATGAGCAGTTCTTC. The encoded protein is CASSPETSGGASYNEQFF.

V gene TRBV20-1 combines with J gene TRBJ1-5; possibly TRBD1 for D (5 bases). The CDR3 length is 13 residues. The V end was cut by 6 bases, the J end by 6 bases, with 15 bases between. CDR1 is DFQATT, CDR2 SNEGSKA, per germline (reference sequence). CDR3 in DNA: TGCAGTGCCCCTGCCGGGGGAGCTCAGCCCCAGCATTTT. This codes for CSAPAGGAQPQHF.

This chain uses TRBV5-1 with TRBJ1-2; 11 bases are shared with TRBD1. This CDR3 has 15 amino acids. Trimming cost V 5 bases and J 7 bases; bases outside gene matches: 10. Germline-derived CDR1 and CDR2 are SGHRS and YFSETQ. CDR3 in amino acids: CASRRDRGKIGGYTF. Written as DNA, the CDR3 is TGCGCCAGCAGAAGGGACAGGGGGAAGATCGGTGGCTACACCTTC.

This clonotype was seen at least ten times. The J gene is TRBJ2-1, the V gene TRBV5-4, with 10 bases fitting TRBD2. The CDR3 sequence is 18 residues long. Germline values: CDR1 SGHNT, CDR2 YYREEE (reference sequence). Losses at the gene ends were 1 base for V and 0 bases for J; bases not matched to a gene: 7. CDR3 DNA: TGTGCCAGCAGCTTGACGGGACTAGCGAATAGCTCCTACAATGAGCAGTTCTTC. It specifies CASSLTGLANSSYNEQFF.

This chain links TRBV11-3 with TRBJ2-1; 9 bases line up with TRBD1. V shed 4 bases, J shed 11 bases, and the junction held 6 bases outside the gene matches. The germline gives CDR1 SGHNT, CDR2 YENEEA. This CDR3 spans 13 amino acids. CDR3 protein: CASSSRDRDKQFF. The CDR3, as DNA: TGTGCCAGCAGCTCCCGGGACAGGGATAAGCAGTTCTTC.

The chain links TRBV12-3 or TRBV12-4 to TRBJ1-2; 9 nucleotides line up with TRBD1. Trimming cost V 7 bases and J 0 bases; bases outside gene matches: 15. This CDR3 region has 18 residues. CDR3 DNA sequence: TGTGCCAGCACCCGATTCGGGACAGGGCGATTAGCTAACTATGGCTACACCTTC. Translated, it gives CASTRFGTGRLANYGYTF.

Comments on this clonotype: A much larger clonotype is one base distant, so this may be a read error. The V gene is TRBV7-8, the J gene TRBJ2-3, with unresolved D. In germline, CDR1 is SGHVS, CDR2 FQNEAQ. CDR3 length equals 17 residues. Trimming took 1 base from V and 8 from J, leaving 22 bases between them. Here the CDR3 DNA reads TGTGCCAGCAGCTTAGGAGGCTTCCGGGTTATGCCAGCTACGCAGTATTTT. This codes for CASSLGGFRVMPATQYF.

This clonotype was counted at least ten times. V is TRBV14 and J is TRBJ1-3; D possibly corresponds to TRBD1 (6 bases). There are 14 residues in the CDR3. Germline assignment: CDR1 SGHDN and CDR2 FVKESK. The V end was cut by 6 bases, the J end by 0 bases, with 9 bases between. CDR3 coding DNA: TGTGCCAGCAGGGACAGAGGCTCTGGAAACACCATATATTTT. Residues: CASRDRGSGNTIYF.

The chain has TRBV2 and TRBJ1-6; D ambiguous. CDR3 size: 14 residues. V dropped 2 bases and J dropped 0 bases, with 2 bases sitting between them. CDR1 SNHLY and CDR2 FYNNEI come from the germline V gene. The CDR3 loop is CASSEISYNSPLHF. In DNA form, the CDR3 reads TGTGCCAGCAGTGAAATCTCCTATAATTCACCCCTCCACTTT.

This clonotype occurred a few times. The CDR3 nucleotides read TGTGCCAGCGGTAGGGACAGGTCTTACTATGGCTACACCTTC. Its translation is CASGRDRSYYGYTF. The V gene is TRBV6-6, the J gene TRBJ1-2; 8 nucleotides align to TRBD1. Trimming cost V 8 bases and J 3 bases; bases outside gene matches: 8. This CDR3 is 14 amino acids long. Germline V gives CDR1 MNHNY, CDR2 SVGAGI (reference sequence).

The chain couples TRBV7-9 to TRBJ2-1; D might be TRBD1 (6 bases). Germline CDR1 is SEHNR and CDR2 is FQNEAQ (reference sequence). The CDR3 runs 16 residues. V lost 5 bases, J lost 2 bases, and 16 bases lay in between. Written as DNA, the CDR3 is TGTGCCAGCAGCCCTCAAGCAGGGGCGGCCTACAATGAGCAGTTCTTC. Translating it yields CASSPQAGAAYNEQFF.

The rearrangement links TRBV5-6 to TRBJ2-7; D unresolved. Trimming removed 4 bases from V and 9 bases from J, with 14 bases in between. In germline, CDR1 is SGHDT, CDR2 YYEEEE. CDR3 length: 12 residues. The CDR3 region is CASSPGAGRQYV. The CDR3 coding sequence is TGTGCCAGCAGCCCAGGAGCTGGTAGGCAGTACGTC.

The chain uses TRBV15 and TRBJ1-5; D is unresolved. CDR3 length equals 16 residues. Trimming took off 0 bases at V and 1 base at J, with 10 bases between the two ends. Germline assignment: CDR1 LNHNV and CDR2 YYDKDF (reference sequence). CDR3 DNA: TGTGCCACCAGCAGAGAGGGAGAACTCAGCAATCAGCCCCAGCATTTT. Translated, it gives CATSREGELSNQPQHF.

V and J are TRBV4-3 and TRBJ2-1; possibly TRBD1 or TRBD2 for D (5 bases each). Per germline, CDR1 LGHNA and CDR2 YSLEER. The germline V and J ends were trimmed by 0 bases and 1 base, with 10 bases remaining between them. This CDR3 contains 16 residues. The CDR3 DNA is TGCGCCAGCAGCCAAGATCGTGGGGGTTCCTACAATGAGCAGTTCTTC. This translates into CASSQDRGGSYNEQFF.

V gene TRBV6-6 combines with J gene TRBJ2-2; D remains unclear. CDR3 size: 17 residues. From germline, CDR1 is MNHNY and CDR2 SVGAGI (reference sequence). Between the trimmed V and J ends, which lost 4 bases and 2 bases, there was a span of 17 bases. For the CDR3, the DNA is TGTGCCAGCAGTTGGAGTCAGGACGGATTAAACACCGGGGAGCTGTTTTTT. It specifies CASSWSQDGLNTGELFF.

In this sample, this clonotype turned up many times. The rearrangement joins TRBV7-6 to TRBJ1-1; D is possibly TRBD1 (5 bases). Trimming stripped 4 bases from V and 4 bases from J, with 13 bases between. The CDR3 covers 14 residues. Germline CDR1 SGHVS, CDR2 FNYEAQ. The CDR3 protein is CASSSRTSGTEAFF. DNA for the CDR3: TGTGCCAGCAGCTCCCGGACATCGGGCACTGAAGCTTTCTTT.

The chain is built from TRBV7-2 and TRBJ1-1, with TRBD1 matching 7 bases. The CDR3 spans 15 residues. Germline V gene sequence: CDR1 SGHTA, CDR2 FQGNSA. With 10 bases clipped from V and 7 bases from J, the junction kept 18 bases outside the gene matches. CDR3 in amino acids: CANTPKNDRVGEAFF. The CDR3 DNA reads TGTGCCAACACTCCGAAGAACGACAGGGTGGGTGAAGCTTTCTTT.